This T cell receptor beta chain was found in a study of blood T cell repertoires in COVID-19. Study-level information: The United States, Italy and Spain supplied acute and convalescent COVID-19 samples.

Produced via immunoSEQ multiplex PCR; TCRdb's table is partial and in-frame only. The sample has 190,000 or so clones, about 89% seen once; the top ten hold roughly 8.4%. There are 13 residues in the CDR3. In germline, CDR1 is SGHKS, CDR2 YYEKEE (reference sequence). J gave up 4 bases and V 5 bases, and 4 bases lay outside the gene matches. Material: PBMCs or T cells enriched from blood (not recorded which). V usage is TRBV5-5 and J usage is TRBJ1-1, with 8 bases that match TRBD1. The clonotype was recovered from a woman under 30 who had recovered from COVID-19. The CDR3 protein is CASRYGTGTEAFF. The CDR3 coding sequence is TGTGCCAGCAGATATGGGACAGGCACTGAAGCTTTCTTT.